This TCR beta chain was documented in a study of blood T cell repertoires in COVID-19. Study as a whole: Acute and convalescent COVID-19 samples came from the United States, Italy and Spain. T cells, B-cell-depleted T cells, or PBMCs supplied cDNA or gDNA.

Authors' methods: Amplification with reference gene primers provided the estimates of nucleated cell counts. Profiling relied on immunoSEQ multiplex PCR, and the TCRdb table lists in-frame clones only, not all of them. Clonal size and the V and J genes are those of that table, whereas D and trimming came from the DNA. The sample yields roughly 92,000 clones, more than 75% seen once. The CDR3 is 12 residues long. Germline CDR1 is SQVTM and CDR2 is ANQGSEA. V lost 5 bases, J lost 1 base, and 8 bases lay in between. This sequence originates from a man between 50 and 59 years old with acute or convalescent COVID-19. The V and J genes are TRBV29-1 and TRBJ1-1, with unresolved D. Sequences were obtained from peripheral blood. The CDR3 loop reads CSVREGNTEAFF. The DNA for the CDR3 is TGCAGCGTTAGGGAGGGGAACACTGAAGCTTTCTTT.